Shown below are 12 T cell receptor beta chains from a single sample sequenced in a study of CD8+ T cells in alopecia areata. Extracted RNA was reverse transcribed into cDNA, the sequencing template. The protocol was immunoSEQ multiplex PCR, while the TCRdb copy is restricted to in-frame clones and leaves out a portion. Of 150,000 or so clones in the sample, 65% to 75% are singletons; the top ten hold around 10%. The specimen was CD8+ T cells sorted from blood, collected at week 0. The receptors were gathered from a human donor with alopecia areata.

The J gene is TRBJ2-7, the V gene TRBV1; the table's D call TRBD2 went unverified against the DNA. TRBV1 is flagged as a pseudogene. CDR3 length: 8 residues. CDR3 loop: CKPCEQYF. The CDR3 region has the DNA TGTAAGCCCTGCGAGCAGTACTTC.

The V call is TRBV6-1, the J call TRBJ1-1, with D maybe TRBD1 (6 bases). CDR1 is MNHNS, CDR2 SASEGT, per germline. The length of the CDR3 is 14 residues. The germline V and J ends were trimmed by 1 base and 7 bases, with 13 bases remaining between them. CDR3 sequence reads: CASSEDPGADEAFF. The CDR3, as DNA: TGTGCCAGCAGTGAAGACCCAGGGGCAGATGAAGCTTTCTTT.

The CDR3 DNA reads TGTGCCAGCAGTGACAGGGAGGATTCACCCCTCCACTTT. Translation: CASSDREDSPLHF. The genes are TRBV27 and TRBJ1-6, with 7 bases aligning to TRBD1. V shed 5 bases and J 8 bases; nucleotides not matched to a gene: 3. The CDR3 has 13 amino acids. Germline V gives CDR1 MNHEY, CDR2 SMNVEV (reference sequence).

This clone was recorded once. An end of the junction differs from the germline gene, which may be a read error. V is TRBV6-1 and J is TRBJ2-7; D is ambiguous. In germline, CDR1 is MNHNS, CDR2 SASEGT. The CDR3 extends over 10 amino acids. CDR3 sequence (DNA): TGTGCCAGCAGGGACCCGTATCCCTTCTTC. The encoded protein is CASRDPYPFF.

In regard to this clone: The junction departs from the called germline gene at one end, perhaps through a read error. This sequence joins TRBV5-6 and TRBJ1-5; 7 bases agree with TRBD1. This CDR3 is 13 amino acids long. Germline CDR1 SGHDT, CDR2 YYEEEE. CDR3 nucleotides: TGTGCCAGCAGAGGACAGGCCAATGAGCCCCAGCATTTT. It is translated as CASRGQANEPQHF. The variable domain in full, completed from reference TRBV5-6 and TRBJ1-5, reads DAGVTQSPTHLIKTRGQQVTLRCSPKSGHDTVSWYQQALGQGPQFIFQYYEEEERQRGNFPDRFSGHQFPNYSSELNVNALLLGDSALYLCASRGQANEPQHFGDGTRLSIL.

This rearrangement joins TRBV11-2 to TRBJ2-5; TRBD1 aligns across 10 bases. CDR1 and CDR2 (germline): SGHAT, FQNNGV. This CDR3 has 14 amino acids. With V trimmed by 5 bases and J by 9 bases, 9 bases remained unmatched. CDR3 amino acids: CASSEGQGTRAQYF. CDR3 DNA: TGTGCCAGCAGCGAGGGACAGGGGACGAGGGCCCAGTACTTC.

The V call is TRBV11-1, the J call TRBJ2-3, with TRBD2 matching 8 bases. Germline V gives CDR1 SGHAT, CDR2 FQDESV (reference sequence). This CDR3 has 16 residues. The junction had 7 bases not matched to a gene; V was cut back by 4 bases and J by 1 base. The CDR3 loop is CASSYLAGFGTDTQYF. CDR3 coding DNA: TGTGCCAGCAGCTACTTAGCGGGGTTCGGCACAGATACGCAGTATTTT.

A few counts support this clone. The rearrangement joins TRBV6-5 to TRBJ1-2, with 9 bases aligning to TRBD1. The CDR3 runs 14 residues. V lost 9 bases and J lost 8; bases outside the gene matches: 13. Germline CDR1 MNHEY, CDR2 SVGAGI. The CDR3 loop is CASTGGAPRRGYTF. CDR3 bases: TGTGCCAGTACAGGGGGCGCTCCGCGGAGAGGCTACACCTTC.

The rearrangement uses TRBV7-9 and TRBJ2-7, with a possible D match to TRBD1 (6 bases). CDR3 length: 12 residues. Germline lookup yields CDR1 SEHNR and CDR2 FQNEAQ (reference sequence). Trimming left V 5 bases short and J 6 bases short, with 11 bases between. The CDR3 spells CASSGTTFEQYF. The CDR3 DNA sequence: TGTGCCAGCAGCGGGACAACTTTCGAGCAGTACTTC.

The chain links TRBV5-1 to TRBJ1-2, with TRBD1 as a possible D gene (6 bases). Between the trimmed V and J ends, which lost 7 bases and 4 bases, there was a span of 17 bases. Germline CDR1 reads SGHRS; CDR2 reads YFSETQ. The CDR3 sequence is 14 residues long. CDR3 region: CASGLWGAVYGYTF. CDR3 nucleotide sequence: TGCGCCAGCGGCCTGTGGGGGGCGGTCTATGGCTACACCTTC.

In DNA form, the CDR3 reads TGCAGCGTACCCGGGGATAACTATGGCTACACCTTC. This codes for CSVPGDNYGYTF. This sequence joins TRBV29-1 and TRBJ1-2; no definite D call. The CDR3 runs 12 residues. The germline V gene has CDR1 SQVTM and CDR2 ANQGSEA. V gave up 6 bases and J gave up 1 base, with 9 bases separating them.

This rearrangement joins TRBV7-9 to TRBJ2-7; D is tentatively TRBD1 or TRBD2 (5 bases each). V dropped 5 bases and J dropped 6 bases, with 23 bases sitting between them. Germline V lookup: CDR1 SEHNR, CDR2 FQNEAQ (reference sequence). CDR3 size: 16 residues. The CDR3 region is CASSHPAEGAGVEQYF. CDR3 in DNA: TGTGCCAGCAGCCACCCGGCGGAAGGGGCGGGTGTCGAGCAGTACTTC.